These T cell receptor beta chains were read from a single sample in a study of blood T cells in healthy people across ages. TCRdb re-called the 5' RACE reads through MiXCR, storing one row per CDR3 protein. The data contain over 600,000 distinct CDR3 sequences, roughly 20% of them singletons. Sequenced input: blood. The receptors shown here come from a man aged 70-80 years in good health. Each CDR3 is given with its conserved first and last residue. Each record gives: D gene, clone size, V gene, J gene, CDR3 protein, CDR3 DNA. A D gene is named only where the DNA matches it firmly. Not all rows give a size; the values are once, few, many and, for expanded clones, a class.

.	.	TRBV5-1	TRBJ2-5	CASSLDPQGEQTQYF	TGCGCCAGCAGCTTGGATCCTCAGGGAGAACAGACCCAGTACTTC
.	few	TRBV6-1	TRBJ2-3	CASSVPPDTQYF	TGTGCCAGCAGTGTACCCCCAGATACGCAGTATTTT
.	.	TRBV6-6	TRBJ2-3	CAVEPGQADTQYF	TGTGCCGTCGAACCCGGGCAGGCAGATACGCAGTATTTT
.	few	TRBV12-3/TRBV12-4	TRBJ2-1	CASSADVSSYNEQFF	TGTGCCAGCAGTGCGGACGTCAGCTCCTACAATGAGCAGTTCTTC
TRBD1	.	TRBV11-2	TRBJ1-5	CASSLAQGGHQPQHF	TGTGCCAGCAGCTTAGCACAGGGGGGACATCAGCCCCAGCATTTT
TRBD1	.	TRBV12-3/TRBV12-4	TRBJ1-2	CASSLGTGRSYTF	TGTGCCAGCAGTTTGGGGACAGGGAGGAGCTACACCTTC
.	few	TRBV10-1	TRBJ2-5	CASSESILTGETQYF	TGCGCCAGCAGTGAGTCGATTCTCACCGGAGAGACCCAGTACTTC
TRBD2	.	TRBV20-1	TRBJ2-5	CSASRGLAGLQETQYF	TGCAGTGCTAGTCGAGGACTAGCGGGCCTCCAAGAGACCCAGTACTTC
.	.	TRBV4-1	TRBJ2-2	CASSQDGRTGELFF	TGCGCCAGCAGCCAAGATGGGCGGACCGGGGAGCTGTTTTTT
.	many	TRBV20-1	TRBJ2-7	CSARTSDRTDEQYF	TGCAGTGCTAGAACCTCCGACAGGACCGACGAGCAGTACTTC
TRBD2	.	TRBV6-1	TRBJ2-2	CASIVGPGGGELFF	TGTGCCAGCATAGTTGGACCGGGAGGCGGGGAGCTGTTTTTT
.	.	TRBV20-1	TRBJ2-7	CSAHAGESVGEQYF	TGCAGTGCTCACGCCGGGGAGTCTGTGGGCGAGCAGTACTTC
.	few	TRBV5-1	TRBJ1-1	CASSLGSSMNTEAFF	TGCGCCAGCAGCTTAGGGAGCTCAATGAACACTGAAGCTTTCTTT
TRBD1	few	TRBV20-1	TRBJ2-5	CSAQRGQMQETQYF	TGCAGTGCTCAACGGGGACAGATGCAAGAGACCCAGTACTTC
.	.	TRBV21-1	TRBJ1-4	CASSKKPGGSRATNEKLFF	TGTGCCAGCAGCAAAAAGCCAGGGGGATCTAGAGCAACTAATGAAAAACTGTTTTTT
.	.	TRBV28	TRBJ2-4	CASSPRGGKNIQYF	TGTGCCAGCAGCCCCAGGGGGGGCAAAAACATTCAGTACTTC
.	.	TRBV6-5	TRBJ1-1	CASRPPNTEAFF	TGTGCCAGCAGGCCCCCTAACACTGAAGCTTTCTTT
.	few	TRBV6-6	TRBJ2-7	CASSYLLLSSYEQYF	TGTGCCAGCAGTTACCTATTATTGAGCTCCTACGAGCAGTACTTC
TRBD1	.	TRBV7-3	TRBJ2-5	CASSSGQGITQYF	TGTGCCAGCAGCTCGGGACAGGGGATTACCCAGTACTTC
.	few	TRBV5-1	TRBJ2-5	CASSLVGVGKETQYF	TGCGCCAGCAGCTTGGTGGGGGTCGGAAAAGAGACCCAGTACTTC
.	few	TRBV20-1	TRBJ1-4	CSARSGATNEKLFF	TGCAGTGCTAGATCGGGAGCAACTAATGAAAAACTGTTTTTT
.	many	TRBV7-2	TRBJ2-5	CASSLELFQYF	TGTGCCAGCAGCTTAGAACTATTCCAGTACTTC
TRBD2	few	TRBV6-2/TRBV6-3	TRBJ2-1	CASTKSSGRANEQFF	TGTGCCAGCACCAAATCTAGCGGGAGGGCTAATGAGCAGTTCTTC
TRBD1	.	TRBV12-3/TRBV12-4	TRBJ1-5	CASSETGQAYNQPQHF	TGTGCCAGCAGCGAAACCGGACAGGCATACAATCAGCCCCAGCATTTT
.	few	TRBV5-6	TRBJ2-7	CASSFYSEQHF	TGTGCCAGCAGCTTCTACAGCGAGCAGCACTTC